The 29 T cell receptor beta chains below come from one sample, sequenced in a study of cytomegalovirus exposure and HLA in healthy donors. The PCR had 60 Vbeta and 13 Jbeta primers. Method: immunoSEQ multiplex PCR; TCRdb's copy keeps in-frame clones and lacks some. The sample shows 70,000 or so clones, and 4.5% to 6% sits with its ten largest clones. The sequencing sample was made of PBMCs. The source of these receptors is a man between 40 and 49 years old in good health and CMV-seronegative.

V and J are TRBV7-6 and TRBJ2-7, with 7 bases that match TRBD1. The J segment lost 0 bases and the V segment lost 3 bases, leaving 5 bases of the junction unmatched. CDR1 and CDR2 from the germline V gene are SGHVS and FNYEAQ. This CDR3 has 15 amino acids. The CDR3 region is CASSLTGQRSYEQYF. As DNA, the CDR3 is TGTGCCAGCAGCTTGACGGGACAGCGCTCCTACGAGCAGTACTTC.

This CDR3 reads CASSLDRVGDGYTF. CDR3 DNA: TGTGCCAGCAGCTTGGACAGGGTTGGGGATGGCTACACCTTC. The V and J genes are TRBV5-4 and TRBJ1-2; a weak D match, TRBD1 (6 bases). CDR3 length: 14 residues. The germline V gene encodes CDR1 SGHNT and CDR2 YYREEE (reference sequence). V was clipped by 0 bases and J by 6 bases, with 12 bases between them.

The rearrangement joins TRBV4-2 to TRBJ1-2; 9 bases fit TRBD1. With 0 bases clipped from V and 4 bases from J, the junction kept 3 bases outside the gene matches. The CDR3 extends over 15 amino acids. Germline CDR1 LGHNA, CDR2 YNFKEQ. The CDR3 bases are TGTGCCAGCAGCCAAGATCCGGGACAGGGCTATGGCTACACCTTC. Amino acids: CASSQDPGQGYGYTF.

The J gene is TRBJ1-2, the V gene TRBV28; TRBD1 agrees at 8 bases. Trimming removed 4 bases from V and 7 bases from J; junction bases left unmatched: 14. Per germline, CDR1 MDHEN and CDR2 SYDVKM. This CDR3 comprises 16 residues. For the CDR3, the DNA is TGTGCCAGCAGTTCCCACCCCGGGACAGGTGAACTTGGCTACACCTTC. Protein sequence: CASSSHPGTGELGYTF.

This sequence joins TRBV5-6 and TRBJ2-5; D is unresolved. CDR1 and CDR2 from the germline V gene are SGHDT and YYEEEE. V was pared by 0 bases and J by 3 bases, with 3 bases between. The CDR3 has 12 residues. The CDR3 loop is CASSLAEETQYF. CDR3 in DNA: TGTGCCAGCAGCTTGGCCGAAGAGACCCAGTACTTC.

V gene TRBV5-4 combines with J gene TRBJ2-2; 10 bases map to TRBD2. The CDR3 totals 16 residues. Losses at the gene ends were 2 bases for V and 2 bases for J; bases not matched to a gene: 3. CDR1 and CDR2 (germline): SGHNT, YYREEE (reference sequence). CDR3 DNA: TGTGCCAGCAGCTTCGCTAGCGGGGGAAACACCGGGGAGCTGTTTTTT. Translation gives CASSFASGGNTGELFF. The variable domain in full, with the rest retrieved from reference TRBV5-4 and TRBJ2-2, is ETGVTQSPTHLIKTRGQQVTLRCSSQSGHNTVSWYQQALGQGPQFIFQYYREEENGRGNFPPRFSGLQFPNYSSELNVNALELDDSALYLCASSFASGGNTGELFFGEGSRLTVL.

CDR3 nucleotides: TGCGCCAGCAGTCAACCGGGACTAGCGGGGGGGAACAATGAGCAGTTCTTC. It encodes CASSQPGLAGGNNEQFF. The rearrangement links TRBV10-2 to TRBJ2-1; 16 nucleotides match TRBD2. Trimming cost V 5 bases and J 5 bases; bases outside gene matches: 6. This CDR3 has 17 residues. Per the germline V gene, CDR1 is WSHSY and CDR2 is SAAADI.

The J gene is TRBJ1-2, the V gene TRBV5-1, with 8 bases fitting TRBD1. Germline assignment: CDR1 SGHRS and CDR2 YFSETQ. J was trimmed by 8 bases and V by 5 bases; bases with no gene match: 11. CDR3 size: 14 residues. This CDR3 is CASRSGTGTFGYTF. CDR3 nucleotides: TGCGCCAGCAGGTCCGGGACAGGTACTTTCGGCTACACCTTC.

V and J are TRBV7-2 and TRBJ2-3; D ambiguous. V was shortened by 1 base and J by 0 bases, with 5 bases between the two germline ends. This CDR3 contains 14 residues. The germline CDR1 and CDR2 sequences are SGHTA and FQGNSA. The CDR3 region is CASSLGPSTDTQYF. CDR3 nucleotide sequence: TGTGCCAGCAGCTTAGGTCCGAGCACAGATACGCAGTATTTT.

The V call is TRBV7-2, the J call TRBJ2-7; 11 nucleotides align to TRBD2. The germline V gene has CDR1 SGHTA and CDR2 FQGNSA. The CDR3 contains 17 residues. V was clipped by 0 bases and J by 3 bases; unmatched bases: 7. The CDR3 sequence: CASSLASGRAVNYEQYF. The CDR3 bases are TGTGCCAGCAGCTTAGCTAGCGGGAGGGCTGTGAACTACGAGCAGTACTTC.

The chain is built from TRBV30 and TRBJ2-7; 9 bases match TRBD2. The CDR3 is made up of 15 amino acids. Germline V gene sequence: CDR1 GTSNPN, CDR2 SVGIG (reference sequence). V shed 0 bases, J shed 4 bases, and the junction held 7 bases outside the gene matches. The CDR3 DNA follows: TGTGCCTGGAGTGTACCGGGACTAGCAACGTACGAGCAGTACTTC. It encodes CAWSVPGLATYEQYF. The whole variable domain, remainder taken from reference TRBV30 and TRBJ2-7, is SQTIHQWPATLVQPVGSPLSLECTVEGTSNPNLYWYRQAAGRGLQLLFYSVGIGQISSEVPQNLSASRPQDRQFILSSKKLLLSDSGFYLCAWSVPGLATYEQYFGPGTRLTVT.

The chain employs TRBV6-1 and TRBJ1-2; tentatively, D is TRBD1 (6 bases). Germline V CDR1 and CDR2: MNHNS, SASEGT. V was cut by 1 base and J by 8 bases, with 14 bases left in between. There are 14 residues in the CDR3. The CDR3 here is CASSEGTKGDGYTF. CDR3 nucleotides: TGTGCCAGCAGTGAAGGGACCAAGGGGGACGGCTACACCTTC.

The J gene is TRBJ1-1, the V gene TRBV2, with D perhaps TRBD1 (6 bases). This CDR3 is built from 14 residues. Deletions cut 5 bases from V and 2 bases from J, with 12 bases between. CDR1 SNHLY and CDR2 FYNNEI come from the germline V gene. CDR3 protein: CASSRQGSNTEAFF. CDR3 nucleotide sequence: TGTGCCAGCAGTCGGCAGGGGAGTAACACTGAAGCTTTCTTT.

The CDR3 sequence is CASNSQGDSDTQYF. The CDR3 coding sequence is TGTGCCAGCAATTCTCAGGGGGACTCAGATACGCAGTATTTT. The V call is TRBV6-6, the J call TRBJ2-3; possible D gene TRBD1, 7 bases. The germline V and J ends were trimmed by 7 bases and 4 bases, with 15 bases remaining between them. Per germline, CDR1 MNHNY and CDR2 SVGAGI (reference sequence). The CDR3 runs to 14 residues.

The chain recombines TRBV15 with TRBJ1-3, with a tentative D call TRBD1 (5 bases). Trimming took off 0 bases at V and 15 bases at J, with 12 bases between the two ends. CDR1 is LNHNV, CDR2 YYDKDF, per germline (reference sequence). CDR3 size: 12 residues. Written as DNA, the CDR3 is TGTGCCACCAGCAGAGATTCGGGGGTTTCATATTTT. Amino acid sequence: CATSRDSGVSYF.

The gene calls are TRBV19 and TRBJ1-2, with 8 bases matching TRBD1. The CDR3 has 16 amino acids. J lost 4 bases, V lost 5 bases, and 12 bases had no gene match. Per the germline V gene, CDR1 is LNHDA and CDR2 is SQIVND (reference sequence). As DNA, the CDR3 is TGTGCCAGTAGTGTAGCCACAGGGGGTAATTCCTATGGCTACACCTTC. Amino acid sequence: CASSVATGGNSYGYTF. Combining the CDR3 with reference TRBV19 and TRBJ1-2 gives the whole variable domain DGGITQSPKYLFRKEGQNVTLSCEQNLNHDAMYWYRQDPGQGLRLIYYSQIVNDFQKGDIAEGYSVSREKKESFPLTVTSAQKNPTAFYLCASSVATGGNSYGYTFGSGTRLTVV.

The chain carries TRBV28 and TRBJ2-7, with a weak D call TRBD1 (7 bases). Germline CDR1 reads MDHEN; CDR2 reads SYDVKM. Trimming removed 10 bases from V and 0 bases from J, with 16 bases in between. The CDR3 is 14 amino acids. CDR3 residues: CATASGGSSYEQYF. The CDR3 coding sequence is TGTGCCACCGCATCAGGGGGGTCCTCCTACGAGCAGTACTTC.

Worth noting for this clone: The junction departs from the called germline gene at one end, perhaps through a read error. The chain combines TRBV11-3 with TRBJ2-1; 8 bases line up with TRBD2. The CDR3 is made up of 16 amino acids. CDR1 and CDR2 (germline): SGHNT, YENEEA. CDR3 DNA: TGTGCCAGCAGCCTAGATAGCGGGATACCGTACAATGAGCAGTTCTTC. Protein: CASSLDSGIPYNEQFF.

In regard to this clone: Compared with germline, one end of the junction differs, possibly owing to a read error. The V and J genes are TRBV27 and TRBJ1-4; D is perhaps TRBD1 (6 bases). The CDR3 runs 14 residues. The germline gives CDR1 MNHEY, CDR2 SMNVEV (reference sequence). The CDR3 protein is CASSSQGENEELFF. DNA for the CDR3: TGTGCCAGCAGTTCACAGGGCGAAAATGAAGAACTGTTTTTT.

The V and J genes are TRBV5-4 and TRBJ2-3; 7 bases align to TRBD2. This CDR3 contains 14 residues. V shed 2 bases and J 2 bases; nucleotides not matched to a gene: 2. Germline CDR1 SGHNT, CDR2 YYREEE (reference sequence). The CDR3 reads CASSFRDYTDTQYF. DNA for the CDR3: TGTGCCAGCAGCTTCCGGGACTACACAGATACGCAGTATTTT.

CDR3 bases: TGCGCCAGCAGCTTGTCCAGGGTGGAAGATACGCAGTATTTT. It codes for CASSLSRVEDTQYF. V is TRBV5-1 and J is TRBJ2-3; D possibly corresponds to TRBD1 (5 bases). Germline V gene data show CDR1 as SGHRS and CDR2 as YFSETQ. V was clipped by 1 base and J by 5 bases, with 11 bases between them. The CDR3 spans 14 residues.

The chain links TRBV5-1 to TRBJ2-1; 12 bases align to TRBD2. The CDR3 spans 16 residues. V lost 1 base to trimming and J lost 9 bases; unmatched junction nucleotides: 8. Germline CDR1 SGHRS, CDR2 YFSETQ. The CDR3 DNA follows: TGCGCCAGCAGCTTGACTAGCGGGAGGCTGTCCGGTGAGCAGTTCTTC. This codes for CASSLTSGRLSGEQFF. The variable domain in full, completed from reference TRBV5-1 and TRBJ2-1, reads KAGVTQTPRYLIKTRGQQVTLSCSPISGHRSVSWYQQTPGQGLQFLFEYFSETQRNKGNFPGRFSGRQFSNSRSEMNVSTLELGDSALYLCASSLTSGRLSGEQFFGPGTRLTVL.

This chain uses TRBV4-3 with TRBJ1-2; 9 bases match TRBD1. The trim removed 1 base at V and 4 bases at J, leaving 4 bases unmatched. The CDR3 contains 15 residues. Germline V gene data show CDR1 as LGHNA and CDR2 as YSLEER. DNA for the CDR3: TGCGCCAGCAGCCAAGTGGGGACAGGGAGCTATGGCTACACCTTC. This codes for CASSQVGTGSYGYTF.

This sequence joins TRBV19 and TRBJ2-2, with a tentative D call TRBD1 (5 bases). Germline V lookup: CDR1 LNHDA, CDR2 SQIVND (reference sequence). This CDR3 has 14 residues. The V and J ends lost 6 bases and 3 bases respectively, with 11 bases between them. CDR3 region: CASRSPGYTGELFF. The CDR3 nucleotides are TGTGCCAGTAGAAGCCCAGGGTACACCGGGGAGCTGTTTTTT.

The chain uses TRBV28 and TRBJ2-5; 7 positions agree with TRBD1. The J call may be faulty, since TRBJ2-7 better matches the DNA end. Germline lookup yields CDR1 MDHEN and CDR2 SYDVKM. CDR3 length equals 13 residues. The CDR3 DNA sequence: TGTGCCAGCAGTCCGACAGGGCTCTACGAGCAGTACTTC. Its translation: CASSPTGLYEQYF.

The V call is TRBV7-8, the J call TRBJ2-5; 9 nucleotides match TRBD2. CDR3 size: 18 residues. Unmatched junction bases numbered 22, after V lost 4 bases and J lost 10 bases. From germline, CDR1 is SGHVS and CDR2 FQNEAQ. The CDR3 spells CASSSLSSGSSVGMGQYF. As DNA, the CDR3 is TGTGCCAGCAGCTCTCTGAGTAGCGGGAGCTCTGTGGGTATGGGCCAGTACTTC.

This chain joins TRBV5-6 and TRBJ2-5; D is ambiguous. V shed 2 bases and J shed 3 bases, with 2 bases lying between them. CDR1 and CDR2 from the germline V gene are SGHDT and YYEEEE. The CDR3 sequence is 11 residues long. CDR3 sequence reads: CASSFKETQYF. The CDR3 DNA sequence: TGTGCCAGCAGCTTTAAAGAGACCCAGTACTTC.

V gene TRBV10-1 combines with J gene TRBJ2-4; TRBD2 agrees at 10 bases. Germline V gives CDR1 WNHNN, CDR2 SYGVQD (reference sequence). This CDR3 is built from 20 residues. V was clipped by 5 bases and J by 7 bases; unmatched bases: 23. The CDR3 bases are TGCGCCAGCAGTCAACCCGCTAGCGGGAGATTCAGCCGGGGTAAGAACATTCAGTACTTC. Translating gives CASSQPASGRFSRGKNIQYF.

The rearrangement uses TRBV4-3 and TRBJ1-4; weak D call: TRBD1 (5 bases). CDR1 and CDR2 from the germline V gene are LGHNA and YSLEER. The germline V and J ends were trimmed by 8 bases and 8 bases, with 15 bases remaining between them. There are 13 residues in the CDR3. Written as DNA, the CDR3 is TGCGCCAGCGGGGCGTTGCCTTTGGAAAAACTGTTTTTT. Translation gives CASGALPLEKLFF.